One sample yielded the 12 T cell receptor beta chains listed below, sequenced in a study of T cell responses to AZD1222 COVID-19 vaccine. This table comes from immunoSEQ multiplex PCR, and its TCRdb copy is limited to in-frame clones, with some not included. Of over 100,000 clones in the sample, approximately 91% were seen once. Specimen: peripheral blood, collected 28 days after the second AZD1222 dose. These receptor sequences come from an adult who received the AZD1222 COVID-19 vaccine.

Concerning this clone: One junction end disagrees with the germline gene, perhaps due to a read error. The chain carries TRBV6-4 and TRBJ2-1, with a possible D match to TRBD2 (6 bases). The CDR3 sequence is 14 residues long. Germline V gene lookup returns CDR1 MRHNA and CDR2 SNTAGT. CDR3 in DNA: TGTGCCAGTAGTGTATTGAGCGGGCAAAATGAGCAGTTCTTC. Protein: CASSVLSGQNEQFF.

The chain has TRBV27 and TRBJ2-2; D is undetermined. V was shortened by 10 bases and J by 1 base, with 13 bases between the two germline ends. This CDR3 has 14 amino acids. CDR1 is MNHEY, CDR2 SMNVEV, per germline (reference sequence). CDR3 protein: CATTDRKNTGELFF. The CDR3, as DNA: TGTGCCACCACAGATCGTAAGAACACCGGGGAGCTGTTTTTT.

In this sample, this clone turned up a few times. The chain links TRBV6-5 to TRBJ1-5; 7 nucleotides align to TRBD1. The CDR3 has 14 amino acids. Losses at the gene ends were 2 bases for V and 5 bases for J; bases not matched to a gene: 3. Germline loops: CDR1 MNHEY, CDR2 SVGAGI. The CDR3 DNA follows: TGTGCCAGCAGTTACCCCGGGACAGATCAGCCCCAGCATTTT. This sequence encodes CASSYPGTDQPQHF.

This sequence joins TRBV6-5 and TRBJ1-2; 9 nucleotides line up with TRBD1. Germline trimming cut 5 bases from V and 7 bases from J; bases unmatched to any gene: 8. The CDR3 covers 14 residues. Germline V gives CDR1 MNHEY, CDR2 SVGAGI. CDR3 amino acids: CASSKQSTGGGYTF. Here the CDR3 DNA reads TGTGCCAGCAGTAAACAGTCGACAGGGGGTGGCTACACCTTC.

The chain combines TRBV12-5 with TRBJ2-7, with a possible D match to TRBD1 (6 bases). V shed 6 bases and J shed 2 bases, with 8 bases lying between them. The CDR3 covers 12 residues. Looked up from germline, CDR1 is LGHNT and CDR2 is FRNRAP. This CDR3 reads CASGRDTYEQYF. The CDR3 DNA follows: TGTGCTAGTGGCAGGGACACCTACGAGCAGTACTTC. Full variable domain (outside the CDR3, taken from reference TRBV12-5 and TRBJ2-7): DARVTQTPRHKVTEMGQEVTMRCQPILGHNTVFWYRQTMMQGLELLAYFRNRAPLDDSGMPKDRFSAEMPDATLATLKIQPSEPRDSAVYFCASGRDTYEQYFGPGTRLTVT.

The chain uses TRBV19 and TRBJ1-5; perhaps TRBD1 as D (5 bases). The CDR3 runs to 13 residues. Trimming stripped 2 bases from V and 5 bases from J, with 7 bases between. CDR1 is LNHDA and CDR2 is SQIVND in the germline V gene (reference sequence). In nucleotides, the CDR3 is TGTGCCAGTAGTATAAGAGGGGATCAGCCCCAGCATTTT. Its protein is CASSIRGDQPQHF. The variable domain in full, completed from reference TRBV19 and TRBJ1-5, reads DGGITQSPKYLFRKEGQNVTLSCEQNLNHDAMYWYRQDPGQGLRLIYYSQIVNDFQKGDIAEGYSVSREKKESFPLTVTSAQKNPTAFYLCASSIRGDQPQHFGDGTRLSIL.

The rearrangement joins TRBV7-2 to TRBJ2-7; a weak D match, TRBD1 (5 bases). The CDR3 runs 15 residues. CDR1 and CDR2 (germline): SGHTA, FQGNSA. Trimming removed 2 bases from V and 0 bases from J, with 11 bases in between. CDR3 residues: CASSLKGVSSYEQYF. CDR3 bases: TGTGCCAGCAGCTTAAAAGGGGTGAGCTCCTACGAGCAGTACTTC.

This rearrangement joins TRBV30 to TRBJ2-2, with unresolved D. Trimming left V 4 bases short and J 1 base short, with 10 bases between. The CDR3 sequence is 14 residues long. The germline V gene has CDR1 GTSNPN and CDR2 SVGIG (reference sequence). CDR3: CAWKVQMNTGELFF. CDR3 coding DNA: TGTGCCTGGAAGGTACAAATGAACACCGGGGAGCTGTTTTTT.

The chain combines TRBV7-8 with TRBJ2-2; D not certain. Germline lookup yields CDR1 SGHVS and CDR2 FQNEAQ. CDR3 size: 17 residues. Trimming removed 2 bases at V and 0 bases at J, with 13 bases between. CDR3 protein: CASSLPKGVSNTGELFF. The CDR3 nucleotides are TGTGCCAGCAGCTTACCCAAAGGTGTTTCGAACACCGGGGAGCTGTTTTTT.

This chain links TRBV4-1 with TRBJ2-7, with 12 bases lining up with TRBD2. The germline CDR1 and CDR2 sequences are MGHRA and YSYEKL. Trimming at V came to 1 base and at J to 3 bases, leaving 1 base not matched to a gene. CDR3 length equals 15 residues. CDR3 residues: CASSQGLAGVYEQYF. DNA for the CDR3: TGCGCCAGCAGCCAAGGACTAGCGGGAGTCTACGAGCAGTACTTC.

J is TRBJ1-6 and V is TRBV9, with 10 bases identical to TRBD1. This CDR3 is built from 19 residues. With 6 bases clipped from V and 6 bases from J, the junction kept 18 bases outside the gene matches. Germline V gene data show CDR1 as SGDLS and CDR2 as YYNGEE. The CDR3 bases are TGTGCCAGCAACCGAAGCCGGGACAGGGGAGGCTCCCCTAATTCACCCCTCCACTTT. Protein product: CASNRSRDRGGSPNSPLHF.

The CDR3 sequence is CSVEGEAATPYNEQFF. In nucleotides, the CDR3 is TGCAGCGTTGAAGGTGAGGCGGCAACTCCCTACAATGAGCAGTTCTTC. J is TRBJ2-1 and V is TRBV29-1; no definite D call. V lost 1 base to trimming and J lost 2 bases, with 15 bases between them. CDR3 length equals 16 residues. Germline values: CDR1 SQVTM, CDR2 ANQGSEA.